These T cell receptor beta chains were read from a single sample in a study of blood T cell repertoires in COVID-19. Method: immunoSEQ multiplex PCR; TCRdb's copy keeps in-frame clones and lacks some. Of fewer than 350,000 clones listed, around 90% are singletons. The sequenced material came from PBMCs or T cells enriched from blood (not recorded which). These receptors were taken from a man aged 55-75 years who had recovered from COVID-19. Each CDR3 is given without its conserved first and last residue. D genes are given only for firm matches.

d_call v_call cdr3_aa
TRBD2 TRBV28 ASSLMTSGSNEQF
NA TRBV10-3 AIGGTPYNEQF
TRBD1 TRBV5-4 ASSLDRGDSPLH
TRBD2 TRBV30 AWSGGGDRETQY
NA TRBV5-4 ASSIDRNTEAF
NA TRBV6-5 ASSTGIRADTQY
TRBD2 TRBV9 ASSYFSGTNTGELF
TRBD1 TRBV19 ASSPGQGSNQPQH
NA TRBV6-1 ASSDIPGGGTYEQY
TRBD1 TRBV7-3 ASSSTGTHGYT
NA TRBV4-2 ASSQDGVTGELF
TRBD1 TRBV5-1 ASSLATGGDEQY
NA TRBV11-2 ASSLGRGGYEQY
TRBD1 TRBV5-1 ASSWDRGNEQF
TRBD1 TRBV19 ASTTEGAIPTDTQY
NA TRBV5-1 ASSRVGLAKNIQY
NA TRBV7-9 ASSLTGIYNEQF
NA TRBV7-8 ASSPPLRVQSYEQY
NA TRBV19 ASSRSFGGNTIY
TRBD2 TRBV27 ASSSPGLAGVVYEQY
TRBD1 TRBV6-1 ASSDGQGTMNYGYT
NA TRBV28 ASSLNGPTNEKLF
NA TRBV9 ASSVSGNSYEQY
TRBD2 TRBV28 ASGLAGHETQY
TRBD2 TRBV18 ASSPTSGGPNEQY
NA TRBV15 ATSRSRASNYGYT
NA TRBV7-3 ASSLSGNTEAF
TRBD1 TRBV5-1 ASSLGDRGTYGYT
NA TRBV24-1 ATSDVGAESYNEQF
NA TRBV7-2 ASSFVRTSFETQY
NA TRBV30 AWSLGVLDGYT
NA TRBV5-1 ASSLQPQPGALYEQY
NA TRBV9 ASSVAPLYEQY
NA TRBV7-2 ASSPRTATNEKLF
NA TRBV5-1 ASSFRPLGANEQF
TRBD2 TRBV2 ASGGLAVAYEQY
NA TRBV11-1 ASRDSIGSYEQY
NA TRBV4-2 ASSPLLGRQDEKLF
NA TRBV29-1 SVVRTNVYNEQF